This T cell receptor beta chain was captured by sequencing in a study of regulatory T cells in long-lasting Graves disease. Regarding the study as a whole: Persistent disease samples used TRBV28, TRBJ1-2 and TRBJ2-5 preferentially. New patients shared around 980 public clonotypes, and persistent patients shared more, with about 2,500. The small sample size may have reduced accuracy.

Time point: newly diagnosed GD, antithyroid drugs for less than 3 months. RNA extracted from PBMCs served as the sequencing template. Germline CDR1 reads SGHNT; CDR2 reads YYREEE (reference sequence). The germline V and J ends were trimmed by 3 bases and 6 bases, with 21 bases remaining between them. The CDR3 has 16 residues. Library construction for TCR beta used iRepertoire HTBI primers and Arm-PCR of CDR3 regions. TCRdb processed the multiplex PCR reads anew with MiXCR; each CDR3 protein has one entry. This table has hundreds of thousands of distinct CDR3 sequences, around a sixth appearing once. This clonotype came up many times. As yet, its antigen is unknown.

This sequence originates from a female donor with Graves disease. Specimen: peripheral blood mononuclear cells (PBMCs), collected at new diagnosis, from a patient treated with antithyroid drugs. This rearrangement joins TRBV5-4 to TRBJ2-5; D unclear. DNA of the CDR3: TGTGCCAGCAGCTCCCCCAGTGACCCGAAATCGCAGACCCAGTACTTC. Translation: CASSSPSDPKSQTQYF.